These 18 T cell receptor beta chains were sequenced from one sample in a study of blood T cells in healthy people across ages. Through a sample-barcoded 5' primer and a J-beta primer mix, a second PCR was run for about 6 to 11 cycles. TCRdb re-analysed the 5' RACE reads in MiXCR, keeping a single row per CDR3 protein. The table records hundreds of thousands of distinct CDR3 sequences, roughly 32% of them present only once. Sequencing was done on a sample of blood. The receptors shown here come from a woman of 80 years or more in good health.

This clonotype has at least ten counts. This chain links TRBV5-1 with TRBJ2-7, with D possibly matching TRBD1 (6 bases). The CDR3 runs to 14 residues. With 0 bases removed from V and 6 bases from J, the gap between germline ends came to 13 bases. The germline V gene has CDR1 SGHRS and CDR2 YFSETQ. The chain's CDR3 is CASSLAFTGSEQYF. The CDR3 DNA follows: TGCGCCAGCAGCTTGGCCTTTACAGGGTCCGAGCAGTACTTC. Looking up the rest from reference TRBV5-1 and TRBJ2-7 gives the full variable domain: KAGVTQTPRYLIKTRGQQVTLSCSPISGHRSVSWYQQTPGQGLQFLFEYFSETQRNKGNFPGRFSGRQFSNSRSEMNVSTLELGDSALYLCASSLAFTGSEQYFGPGTRLTVT.

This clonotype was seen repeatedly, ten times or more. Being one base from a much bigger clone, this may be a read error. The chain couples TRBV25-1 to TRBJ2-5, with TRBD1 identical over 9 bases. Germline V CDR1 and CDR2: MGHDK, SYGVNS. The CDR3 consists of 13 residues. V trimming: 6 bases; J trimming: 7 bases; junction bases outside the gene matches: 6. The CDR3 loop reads CASRGTGKWTQYF. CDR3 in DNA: TGTGCCAGCAGGGGGACAGGGAAATGGACCCAGTACTTC.

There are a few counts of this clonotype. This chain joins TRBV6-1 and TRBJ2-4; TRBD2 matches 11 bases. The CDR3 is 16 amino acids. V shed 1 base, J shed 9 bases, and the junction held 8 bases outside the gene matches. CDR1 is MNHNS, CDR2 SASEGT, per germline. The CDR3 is CASSEGLAGGQSIQYF. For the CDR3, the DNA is TGTGCCAGCAGTGAAGGGCTAGCGGGGGGCCAGAGCATTCAGTACTTC.

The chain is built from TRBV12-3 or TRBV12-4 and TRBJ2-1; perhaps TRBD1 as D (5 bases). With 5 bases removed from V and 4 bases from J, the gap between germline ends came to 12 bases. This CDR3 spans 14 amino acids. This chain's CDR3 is CASSLDTPYNEQFF. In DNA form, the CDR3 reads TGTGCCAGCAGTCTGGACACTCCTTACAATGAGCAGTTCTTC.

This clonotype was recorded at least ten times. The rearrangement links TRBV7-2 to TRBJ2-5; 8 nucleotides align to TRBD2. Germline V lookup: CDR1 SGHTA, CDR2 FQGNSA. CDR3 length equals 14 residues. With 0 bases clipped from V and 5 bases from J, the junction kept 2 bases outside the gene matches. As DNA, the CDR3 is TGTGCCAGCAGCTTAGCGCGGGGGGCGGAGACCCAGTACTTC. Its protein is CASSLARGAETQYF.

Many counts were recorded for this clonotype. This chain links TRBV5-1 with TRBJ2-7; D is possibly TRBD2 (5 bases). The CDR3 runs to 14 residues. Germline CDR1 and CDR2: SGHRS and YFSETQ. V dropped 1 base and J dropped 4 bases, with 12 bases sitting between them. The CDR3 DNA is TGCGCCAGCAGCTTGAGGACTTTAAGTTACGAGCAGTACTTC. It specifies CASSLRTLSYEQYF.

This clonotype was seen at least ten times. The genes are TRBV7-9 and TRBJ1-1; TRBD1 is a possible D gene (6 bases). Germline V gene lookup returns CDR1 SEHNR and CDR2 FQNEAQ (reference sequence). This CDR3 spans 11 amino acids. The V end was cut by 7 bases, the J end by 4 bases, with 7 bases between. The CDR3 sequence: CASKGGTEAFF. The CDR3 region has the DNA TGTGCCAGCAAGGGGGGCACTGAAGCTTTCTTT.

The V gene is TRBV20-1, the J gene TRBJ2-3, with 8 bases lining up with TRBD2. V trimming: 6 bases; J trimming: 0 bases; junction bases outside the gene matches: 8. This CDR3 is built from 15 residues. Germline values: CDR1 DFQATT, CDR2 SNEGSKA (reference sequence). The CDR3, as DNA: TGCAGTGCGCTGAACCGGGGGGGAAGCACAGATACGCAGTATTTT. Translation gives CSALNRGGSTDTQYF.

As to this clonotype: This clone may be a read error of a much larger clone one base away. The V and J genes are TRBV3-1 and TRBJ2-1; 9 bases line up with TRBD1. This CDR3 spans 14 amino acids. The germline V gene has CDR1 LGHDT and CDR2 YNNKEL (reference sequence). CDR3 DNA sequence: TGTGCCAGCGAACGGACAGGGGTCGGCAATGAGCAGGTCTTC. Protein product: CASERTGVGNEQVF.

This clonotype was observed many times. The CDR3, as DNA: TGTGCCAGCAGTTACTTTGCTAGCGGGGGGACCTACGAGCAGTACTTC. The encoded protein is CASSYFASGGTYEQYF. J is TRBJ2-7 and V is TRBV6-5, with TRBD2 matching over 11 bases. The CDR3 is 16 amino acids. V shed 1 base, J shed 2 bases, and the junction held 4 bases outside the gene matches. CDR1 is MNHEY and CDR2 is SVGAGI in the germline V gene.

This CDR3 is CASSARSSGDVTYNEQFF. CDR3 nucleotide sequence: TGTGCCAGCAGCGCTCGCTCTAGCGGGGATGTTACCTACAATGAGCAGTTCTTC. The gene calls are TRBV5-5 and TRBJ2-1; TRBD2 agrees at 9 bases. Germline lookup yields CDR1 SGHKS and CDR2 YYEKEE (reference sequence). This CDR3 region has 18 residues. Trimming removed 4 bases from V and 2 bases from J; junction bases left unmatched: 13.

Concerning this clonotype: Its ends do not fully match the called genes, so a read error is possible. CDR3: CANSGAQGGTEAFF. For the CDR3, the DNA is TGTGCCAACAGCGGAGCTCAGGGGGGGACTGAAGCTTTCTTT. The chain has TRBV9 and TRBJ1-1, with 7 bases fitting TRBD1. The CDR3 is 14 amino acids. Looked up from germline, CDR1 is SGDLS and CDR2 is YYNGEE.

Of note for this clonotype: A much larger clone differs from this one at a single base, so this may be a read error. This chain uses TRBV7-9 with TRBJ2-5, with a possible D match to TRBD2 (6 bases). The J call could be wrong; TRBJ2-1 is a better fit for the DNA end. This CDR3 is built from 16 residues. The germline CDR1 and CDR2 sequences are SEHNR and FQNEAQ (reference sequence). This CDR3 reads CASSPRRTTFQETQFF. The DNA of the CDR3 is TGTGCCAGCAGCCCACGACGGACTACTTTCCAAGAGACCCAGTTCTTC.

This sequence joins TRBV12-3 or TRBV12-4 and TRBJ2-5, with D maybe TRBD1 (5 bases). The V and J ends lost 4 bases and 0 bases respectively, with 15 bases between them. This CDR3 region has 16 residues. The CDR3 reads CASSSQADRNQETQYF. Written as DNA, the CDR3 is TGTGCCAGCAGTTCTCAGGCCGACAGAAACCAAGAGACCCAGTACTTC.

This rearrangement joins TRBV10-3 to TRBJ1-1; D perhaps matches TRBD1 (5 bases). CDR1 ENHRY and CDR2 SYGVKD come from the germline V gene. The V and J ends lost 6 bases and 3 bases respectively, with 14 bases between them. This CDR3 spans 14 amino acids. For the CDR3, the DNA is TGTGCCATCAGGCCCGGGACGGGGGACACTGAAGCTTTCTTT. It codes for CAIRPGTGDTEAFF.

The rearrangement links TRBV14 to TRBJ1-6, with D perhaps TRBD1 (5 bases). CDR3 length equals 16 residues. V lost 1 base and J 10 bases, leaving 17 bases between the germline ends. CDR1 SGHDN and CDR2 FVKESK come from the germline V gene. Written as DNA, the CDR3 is TGTGCCAGCAGCCAAGTTCAAGGGGCGACGGGATCACCCCTCCACTTT. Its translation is CASSQVQGATGSPLHF.

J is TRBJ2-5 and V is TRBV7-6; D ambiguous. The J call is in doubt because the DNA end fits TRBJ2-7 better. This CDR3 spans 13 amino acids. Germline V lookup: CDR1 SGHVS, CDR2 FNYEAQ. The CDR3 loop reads CASSPGAGYEQYF. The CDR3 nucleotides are TGTGCCAGCAGCCCCGGCGCCGGCTACGAGCAGTACTTC.

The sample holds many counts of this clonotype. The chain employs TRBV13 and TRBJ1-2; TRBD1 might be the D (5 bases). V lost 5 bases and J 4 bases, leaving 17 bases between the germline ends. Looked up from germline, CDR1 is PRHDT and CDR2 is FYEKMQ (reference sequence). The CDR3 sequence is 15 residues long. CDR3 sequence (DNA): TGTGCCAGCAGCCGCGTGGGGGAGATCCTCTATGGCTACACCTTC. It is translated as CASSRVGEILYGYTF.